What follows are 5 T cell receptor beta chains derived from one specimen sequenced in a study of T cells expressing NK-cell markers. TCRdb reprocessed the 5' RACE reads; each CDR3 protein has one entry and no DNA is given. The sample table includes 500,000 to 700,000 distinct CDR3 sequences. The specimen was blood T cells: a sorted CD56 or NKG2C T cell subset, CD4+ or CD8+ T cells, or bulk PBMC T cells (not recorded which). The receptor source for this set is a man aged 18 to 29 in good health.

This chain's CDR3 is CASRGQGSVNQPQHF. The chain is built from TRBV12-3 or TRBV12-4 and TRBJ1-5; TCRdb's D call of TRBD1 is untestable without DNA. The CDR3 loop spans 15 amino acids.

The chain is built from TRBV18 and TRBJ2-1; TCRdb's assignment of TRBD1 cannot be checked, as there is no DNA. This CDR3 region has 14 residues. CDR1 is KGHSH and CDR2 is LQKENI in the germline V gene. The CDR3 region is CASSPKWGGGEQFF.

This chain joins TRBV12-3 or TRBV12-4 and TRBJ2-5. This CDR3 comprises 15 residues. This chain's CDR3 is CASSLRSGFRETQYF.

J is TRBJ2-5 and V is TRBV7-9; TCRdb picks TRBD1, but there is no DNA to check that call. Germline lookup yields CDR1 SEHNR and CDR2 FQNEAQ (reference sequence). The CDR3 is made up of 15 amino acids. CDR3 in amino acids: CASSFPWGSPETQYF.

The rearrangement uses TRBV4-1 and TRBJ1-1; TCRdb gives TRBD1 as the D gene, but with no DNA this cannot be confirmed. CDR1 is MGHRA, CDR2 YSYEKL, per germline. This CDR3 is 14 amino acids long. The CDR3 loop reads CASSLFRGQAEAFF.